A single sample is the source of the 15 T cell receptor beta chains below, sequenced in a study of cytomegalovirus exposure and HLA in healthy donors. The method was immunoSEQ multiplex PCR; TCRdb's version includes in-frame clones alone and lacks a portion of them. The sample has approximately 88,000 clones; approximately 96% are singletons. The sequenced sample was PBMCs. The receptors shown here come from a woman younger than 35 in good health and CMV-seronegative.

The chain uses TRBV6-6 and TRBJ1-1, with 8 positions matching TRBD1. Germline-derived CDR1 and CDR2 are MNHNY and SVGAGI (reference sequence). The CDR3 contains 13 residues. J lost 4 bases, V lost 4 bases, and 2 bases had no gene match. CDR3 DNA: TGTGCCAGCAGTTCTACAGGGGGCACTGAAGCTTTCTTT. Translating it yields CASSSTGGTEAFF.

The chain recombines TRBV28 with TRBJ1-2; 7 bases are a match to TRBD1. J lost 7 bases, V lost 5 bases, and 7 bases had no gene match. Germline CDR1 and CDR2: MDHEN and SYDVKM. The length of the CDR3 is 13 residues. This chain's CDR3 is CASSLGTDIGYTF. In nucleotides, the CDR3 is TGTGCCAGCAGTCTAGGGACAGATATTGGCTACACCTTC.

J is TRBJ2-7 and V is TRBV7-2; the D gene is possibly TRBD2 (5 bases). Trimming cost V 4 bases and J 2 bases, with 12 bases left between them. From germline, CDR1 is SGHTA and CDR2 FQGNSA. This CDR3 comprises 14 residues. CDR3 in amino acids: CASSYAGNAYEQYF. Here the CDR3 DNA reads TGTGCCAGCAGCTACGCCGGGAATGCCTACGAGCAGTACTTC. Variable domain in full (rest from reference TRBV7-2 and TRBJ2-7): GAGVSQSPSNKVTEKGKDVELRCDPISGHTALYWYRQSLGQGLEFLIYFQGNSAPDKSGLPSDRFSAERTGGSVSTLTIQRTQQEDSAVYLCASSYAGNAYEQYFGPGTRLTVT.

CDR3 bases: TGTGCCAGTACTCCGATCGGGACTAGCGGGGCAGATACGCAGTATTTT. Amino acids: CASTPIGTSGADTQYF. The genes are TRBV19 and TRBJ2-3; 13 positions match TRBD2. Germline-derived CDR1 and CDR2 are LNHDA and SQIVND (reference sequence). This CDR3 region has 16 residues. J gave up 4 bases and V 7 bases, and 8 bases lay outside the gene matches.

The chain combines TRBV27 with TRBJ1-2, with 7 bases that match TRBD1. Germline CDR1 MNHEY, CDR2 SMNVEV (reference sequence). V gave up 5 bases and J gave up 5 bases; unmatched junction bases: 14. The CDR3 is 16 amino acids. The CDR3 DNA reads as TGTGCCAGCAGTCGCACAGGGGACGCGGAGATATATGGCTACACCTTC. Protein sequence: CASSRTGDAEIYGYTF.

The chain has TRBV7-6 and TRBJ1-4; tentative D call: TRBD1 (5 bases). V was trimmed by 6 bases and J by 4 bases, leaving 24 bases between them. This CDR3 has 18 amino acids. Per the germline V gene, CDR1 is SGHVS and CDR2 is FNYEAQ. The CDR3: CASSQAHPGLRINEKLFF. CDR3 coding DNA: TGTGCCAGCAGTCAAGCCCACCCGGGACTCAGGATTAATGAAAAACTGTTTTTT.

The chain couples TRBV6-5 to TRBJ2-2, with D possibly being TRBD1 (5 bases). The CDR3 spans 16 residues. Deletions cut 0 bases from V and 4 bases from J, with 12 bases between. Germline V gives CDR1 MNHEY, CDR2 SVGAGI. Written as DNA, the CDR3 is TGTGCCAGCAGTTACTCGCCTATCAGGGTCACCGGGGAGCTGTTTTTT. Translation: CASSYSPIRVTGELFF.

The chain employs TRBV10-2 and TRBJ1-1; D gene unclear. Between the trimmed V and J ends, which lost 4 bases and 1 base, there was a span of 13 bases. Looked up from germline, CDR1 is WSHSY and CDR2 is SAAADI. CDR3 length equals 15 residues. The DNA of the CDR3 is TGCGCCAGCAGTGGTTGGGCTTCGAAGAACACTGAAGCTTTCTTT. This translates into CASSGWASKNTEAFF.

This clone was counted a single time. V is TRBV5-1 and J is TRBJ2-1; tentatively, D is TRBD1 (5 bases). CDR3 size: 17 residues. Per germline, CDR1 SGHRS and CDR2 YFSETQ. Trimming removed 4 bases at V and 4 bases at J, with 21 bases between. The CDR3 reads CASSPEPGPLNYNEQFF. The CDR3 coding sequence is TGCGCCAGCAGCCCCGAGCCAGGGCCCCTAAATTACAATGAGCAGTTCTTC.

The chain links TRBV28 to TRBJ2-1; TRBD2 might be the D (5 bases). V lost 3 bases to trimming and J lost 15 bases, with 15 bases between them. Germline V gene sequence: CDR1 MDHEN, CDR2 SYDVKM. The CDR3 totals 12 residues. The DNA of the CDR3 is TGTGCCAGCAGTTTTGACTATACGGTTTGGTTCTTC. Translated: CASSFDYTVWFF.

The chain couples TRBV13 to TRBJ1-4, with D possibly matching TRBD1 (6 bases). V was clipped by 5 bases and J by 3 bases, with 19 bases between them. The CDR3 sequence is 17 residues long. CDR1 and CDR2 from the germline V gene are PRHDT and FYEKMQ (reference sequence). The CDR3 region is CASSAAEQGTANEKLFF. For the CDR3, the DNA is TGTGCCAGCAGCGCAGCGGAACAGGGTACTGCTAATGAAAAACTGTTTTTT.

The V gene is TRBV6-1, the J gene TRBJ1-2, with TRBD1 matching over 8 bases. Germline V gene sequence: CDR1 MNHNS, CDR2 SASEGT. The V segment lost 11 bases and the J segment 5 bases; nucleotides outside the gene matches: 4. This CDR3 has 11 amino acids. CDR3 in amino acids: CARWTGYGYTF. The CDR3 DNA is TGTGCCCGTTGGACAGGGTATGGCTACACCTTC.

CDR3 region: CASSLGLGQKGQPQHF. As DNA, the CDR3 is TGTGCCAGCAGCTTAGGCTTGGGGCAGAAGGGACAGCCCCAGCATTTT. This sequence joins TRBV11-2 and TRBJ1-5; a weak D match, TRBD1 (5 bases). The CDR3 has 16 residues. CDR1 is SGHAT and CDR2 is FQNNGV in the germline V gene. V was clipped by 1 base and J by 7 bases, with 17 bases between them.

The chain carries TRBV7-8 and TRBJ1-3; tentative D call: TRBD1 (5 bases). CDR3 size: 17 residues. Trimming took 6 bases from V and 8 from J, leaving 26 bases between them. The germline V gene encodes CDR1 SGHVS and CDR2 FQNEAQ. This chain's CDR3 is CASSIRGLGSSRDTIYF. CDR3 coding DNA: TGTGCCAGCAGTATTAGGGGCCTGGGCAGCAGCAGGGACACCATATATTTT.

The CDR3: CASSLDSPSYEQYF. The CDR3 nucleotides read TGCGCCAGCAGCTTGGACAGCCCTTCCTACGAGCAGTACTTC. J is TRBJ2-7 and V is TRBV5-1; D uncertain. The CDR3 length is 14 residues. The germline V gene has CDR1 SGHRS and CDR2 YFSETQ. The V end lost 0 bases, the J end lost 1 base, and 8 bases lay between the germline ends.